This T cell receptor beta chain was identified during a study of cytomegalovirus exposure and HLA in healthy donors (dated by TCRdb to about 2017). For context, the study as a whole: In an earlier analysis of several hundred of the donors, around 300 Gb of sequence data and some 100 million unique TCR beta sequences from about 179 million T cells were reported. Roughly 290 gigabases of sequencing data and approximately 91 million unique TCR sequences made up an early release that covered nearly 650 HLA-typed donors. Every repertoire in the discovery cohort had been generated on one and the same sequencing platform. An earlier analysis of some 500 of the donors applied high-throughput TCR beta sequencing to assess whether each TCR beta V gene segment acted as functional or pseudogenic. The later analysis used no new phenotypic data to find candidate immune exposures, relying instead on TCR beta sequences and their occurrence across donors. High-throughput TCR immunosequencing, statistical association of individual TCRs with disease status, and machine learning were combined to predict cytomegalovirus infection status. Alongside the repertoire data, information on donor age, sex, ethnicity and CMV serostatus was compiled. Four or five DR-DQ haplotypes were handled as single units for association and clustering because linkage in the cohort was strong. A later genetic analysis used genome-wide SNP genotypes for about 65% of the roughly 700 donors, treating that subset as a discovery cohort. The T cell repertoires of 670 or so subjects were profiled by immunosequencing and related to cytomegalovirus serostatus. The study was designed to test whether signatures of past pathogen exposure could be identified by cataloging public T cell receptors. The number of typed donors differed by locus: about 620-630 for A, B, C, DRB1 and DQB1; 500 to 550 for DQA1; 600 to 610 for DPA1; and some 430 for DPB1. A later analysis re-analyzed previously published TCR beta repertoires from roughly 630 donors and added high-resolution HLA genotyping to study TCR occurrence patterns. Of the roughly 400 genotyped donors, roughly 85% fell in the genetic ancestry cluster associated with self-reported Caucasian donors. Among some 400 genotyped donors of the cohort, an average of around 240,000 unique TCR beta nucleotide sequences were sequenced per donor, roughly 20% of them non-productive. HLA typing covered class I and class II loci at four-digit resolution. Besides the first cohort of roughly 700 subjects, a separate validation cohort made up of 120 different subjects was used. Study-wide findings and limitations: It was suggested by the authors that the approach could potentially be generalized to other disease states and immunological phenotypes. In vitro tests confirmed that a few of the cytomegalovirus-associated TCR beta chains recognize cytomegalovirus antigens. HLA typing was unavailable for some donors at each locus, so association tests used only the typed subset. Broadly in line with IMGT annotations, most TCR beta V segments showed up in productive rearrangements about 90% or about 30% of the time in an earlier analysis of approximately 640 of the donors. In a later genetic analysis, a missense DCLRE1C variant was associated with V-gene and J-gene trimming of TCR beta chains, and the association was replicated in an independent cohort. The presence/absence analyses assumed that sequencing depth was roughly uniform across donors, and that assumption may not be true. The cohort was sequenced for TCR beta chains only, and without alpha or paired-chain data the features that could be detected were limited. In a later analysis, HLA-associated TCR beta chains were found to be more clonally expanded and to have lower generation probabilities than equally common non-associated chains. In a later analysis, most CMV-associated TCR beta chains were found to appear HLA-restricted, with HLA associations seemingly driven largely by CMV exposure. A further reported finding was that TCR beta sequences accurately predicted the HLA-A and HLA-B alleles for most subjects in the first cohort. Because counts were too low, seventeen rarely observed V segments, including chromosome 9 orphons, were left out of the earlier analysis of a few hundred of the donors. Compared with the approximately 710-donor mean, donors in an Asian-associated ancestry cluster had fewer N-insertions in productive TCRs, according to a later genetic analysis. In the study, 150 to 200 TCR beta chains were listed as associated with cytomegalovirus. For the cohort, immune exposure information was limited to CMV serostatus. Strong co-occurrence of HLA alleles, especially DR and DQ, made assigning TCR associations to individual alleles difficult. The classifier was reported to diagnose cytomegalovirus status with high specificity and sensitivity in both the original and validation cohorts. A group of highly shared sequence variants was considered likely to be a technical artifact of the sequencing pipeline. A later analysis found that TCR association rates varied across HLA loci, with DRB1 alleles showing the most associated TCRs and HLA-C alleles the fewest. Linkage disequilibrium might explain the correlated functional status among segregating V segments, but an unknown experimental factor could not be excluded. In a later analysis, 16,951 TCR beta sequences were associated with specific HLA alleles at a false discovery rate of 0.05. Most TCR sequences were observed very rarely across donors, whereas some public TCRs were present in many individuals. According to a later analysis, parvovirus B19, influenza, CMV and Epstein-Barr virus appeared linked to several top co-occurrence clusters. The 87-base-pair reads could not distinguish some IMGT-functional V segments, including TRBV6-2 and TRBV6-3, so those segments were excluded.

The CDR3 spans 14 residues, from the cysteine through the phenylalanine. Just CDR3 DNA is preserved here, 42 bases in frame from base 1. CDR1 SGHNT and CDR2 YYREEE were looked up in the germline V gene (reference sequence). The junction carries 9 bases between V and J, which are trimmed by 2 bases and 0 bases respectively. This clone was picked up a small number of times. Its binding antigen is unknown. No base quality information exists; no much larger clone differs at one position. Library construction relied on the immunoSEQ multiplex PCR assay. A mixture of 60 forward primers for TCR Vbeta segments and 13 reverse primers for TCR Jbeta segments was used in the multiplex PCR. Amplification of the CDR3 region of rearranged TCR beta genes was performed with a multiplex PCR assay on genomic DNA. On the Illumina HiSeq System, the amplified TCR beta libraries were sequenced as 87-base-pair reads. As for the original processing: A later analysis counted about 76 million unique TCR beta chains across the 700 or so repertoires, and approximately 11 million of these chains were shared by at least two donors. To remove PCR and sequencing errors, raw reads were error-corrected and collapsed into unique sequences using a nearest-neighbor algorithm that merged closely related sequences. V, D and J gene segments were assigned by aligning CDR3 sequences to IMGT reference sequences. For a sequence to be retained, at least a six-nucleotide match to both a V gene segment and a J gene segment was required. A rearrangement counted as productive if the CDR3 had no stop codons and remained in frame with V and J, and every other rearrangement counted as non-productive. CDR3 was defined by IMGT convention, running from the second conserved V-encoded cysteine to the conserved J-encoded phenylalanine. The earlier analysis of roughly 590 of the donors excluded any sequence lacking an unambiguous match to a single V gene segment. In an earlier analysis of roughly 600 of the donors, a V segment was called functional when productive rearrangements were above 56.7%, and segregating when the standard deviation between donors exceeded 5%. A statistical classification framework was built for diagnosing cytomegalovirus status from the catalog of TCR beta chain sequences. V and J gene assignment, in a later analysis, came from comparing TCR nucleotide sequences with IMGT/GENE-DB human TR gene sequences. The TCRdist pipeline was used in a later analysis to assign CDR3 sequences and most-parsimonious VDJ recombination scenarios. In a later analysis, every TCR beta chain was defined by the combination of its CDR3 amino acid sequence and its V-gene family, and reads without a unique V-gene family were dropped. As a way to deal with suspected cross-contamination and a sequencing artifact, a later analysis dropped hundreds of nucleotide sequences that were highly shared and had low generation probability. In a later analysis, a clonal expansion index was calculated for each public chain from normalized within-repertoire ranks of inferred template counts. A later analysis computed generation probabilities with a VDJ recombination model fitted to out-of-frame rearrangements, and checked the results against IGoR. A later analysis scored TCR-TCR, TCR-HLA and TCR-CMV co-occurrence with hypergeometric tests, applying a repertoire-size bias correction to TCR pairs. To estimate false discovery rates, a later analysis permuted the HLA or CMV assignments 20 times. In a later analysis, co-occurring TCRs were grouped with DBSCAN, and TCRdist sequence similarity was added when clustering was performed within HLA-allele-positive subsets. Repertoires with fewer than 30,000 or more than 120,000 public chains were left out of co-occurrence clustering, as were about 5 repertoires with anomalous nucleotide sharing. Here the immuneACCESS table is served through TCRdb, limited to in-frame sequences with V and J called. Missing clones are a known gap in these copies; in checked studies unresolved V genes cover under half, and the rest lacks a known reason. V, J and clone size were drawn from that table, and D and trimming were deduced from the DNA. Within this sample are under 150,000 clones, with roughly two thirds of them counted one time only. Jointly, the top ten make up 1.6% of the sample.

In total, more than 500 healthy bone marrow donors made up the cohort. At the time of sampling, all cohort members were nominally healthy, though unrecorded immune exposures were likely present. The donor tested CMV seropositive and was one of the 289 seropositive cohort members. A peripheral blood sample was collected from each donor, and TCR beta sequencing was performed on peripheral blood mononuclear cells. The Qiagen DNeasy Blood Extraction Kit was used to extract genomic DNA from the blood cell samples. The V and J genes are TRBV5-4 and TRBJ2-7, with a weak D call of TRBD2 (5 bases match). The receptor comes from a man in his thirties or forties in good health and CMV-seropositive. Sequenced: PBMCs. The DNA reads TGTGCCAGCAGCTTAGGCGGGTTCTCCTACGAGCAGTACTTC. Its translation reads: CASSLGGFSYEQYF. The reference TRBV5-4 and TRBJ2-7 proteins fill in what lies around the CDR3, so the full variable domain reads ETGVTQSPTHLIKTRGQQVTLRCSSQSGHNTVSWYQQALGQGPQFIFQYYREEENGRGNFPPRFSGLQFPNYSSELNVNALELDDSALYLCASSLGGFSYEQYFGPGTRLTVT.